These 27 T cell receptor beta chains were all obtained from the same sample, sequenced in a study of PD-L1 blockade in urothelial cancer. The repertoire was sequenced with immunoSEQ multiplex PCR; TCRdb's copy has only in-frame clones and lacks some. The table records 20,000 to 25,000 clones, almost 90% of them present only once. The sequencing here drew on PBMCs, taken around atezolizumab (anti-PD-L1) treatment. Receptors were obtained from a woman aged 60-75 years with urothelial cancer.

J is TRBJ2-7 and V is TRBV7-2; 8 bases agree with TRBD1. V gave up 4 bases and J gave up 2 bases; unmatched junction bases: 7. In germline, CDR1 is SGHTA, CDR2 FQGNSA. CDR3 length: 15 amino acids. The CDR3 spells CASSSRGTGPYEQYF. In nucleotides, the CDR3 is TGTGCCAGCAGCTCCCGCGGGACAGGACCCTACGAGCAGTACTTC.

The chain links TRBV5-1 to TRBJ2-1, with TRBD1 identical over 8 bases. Germline CDR1 SGHRS, CDR2 YFSETQ. This CDR3 spans 13 amino acids. V was pared by 2 bases and J by 14 bases, with 9 bases of the junction left unmatched. CDR3 sequence reads: CASSLRDRQDEFF. CDR3 nucleotides: TGCGCCAGCAGCTTACGGGACAGGCAAGATGAGTTCTTC. Full variable domain (missing parts from reference TRBV5-1 and TRBJ2-1): KAGVTQTPRYLIKTRGQQVTLSCSPISGHRSVSWYQQTPGQGLQFLFEYFSETQRNKGNFPGRFSGRQFSNSRSEMNVSTLELGDSALYLCASSLRDRQDEFFGPGTRLTVL.

The V call is TRBV27, the J call TRBJ2-6, with TRBD2 matching 8 bases. The junction had 9 bases not matched to a gene; V was cut back by 5 bases and J by 0 bases. The germline V gene has CDR1 MNHEY and CDR2 SMNVEV (reference sequence). CDR3 length equals 18 residues. The CDR3 DNA is TGTGCCAGCAGTAACCGACTAGCGCAGAACTCTGGGGCCAACGTCCTGACTTTC. Its translation is CASSNRLAQNSGANVLTF.

In its sample, this clone was seen a few times. The chain uses TRBV6-6 and TRBJ2-1; 12 nucleotides align to TRBD2. The CDR3 sequence is 16 residues long. CDR1 and CDR2 from the germline V gene are MNHNY and SVGAGI (reference sequence). V dropped 6 bases and J dropped 7; count of bases not matched to a gene: 10. The CDR3 nucleotides are TGTGCCAGCAGCCCGACGACTAGCGGGAGTAGGAATGAGCAGTTCTTC. It codes for CASSPTTSGSRNEQFF.

The rearrangement links TRBV5-4 to TRBJ2-1; 16 bases map to TRBD2. The ends lost 4 bases at V and 4 bases at J; junction bases unmatched: 8. CDR3 length equals 18 residues. Germline V gene data show CDR1 as SGHNT and CDR2 as YYREEE (reference sequence). For the CDR3, the DNA is TGTGCCAGCAGCCCCCGTGGGACTAGCGGGAGGGGATACAATGAGCAGTTCTTC. Translation: CASSPRGTSGRGYNEQFF.

The chain combines TRBV28 with TRBJ1-1, with D unresolved. In germline, CDR1 is MDHEN, CDR2 SYDVKM. Trimming stripped 2 bases from V and 6 bases from J, with 19 bases between. The CDR3 runs 16 residues. The CDR3 bases are TGTGCCAGCAGTTTAAATTGGTTCAAGCGCGCACCTGAAGCTTTCTTT. Residues: CASSLNWFKRAPEAFF.

This chain joins TRBV11-3 and TRBJ2-1; 11 bases align to TRBD2. Trimming at V came to 2 bases and at J to 4 bases, leaving 4 bases not matched to a gene. Germline lookup yields CDR1 SGHNT and CDR2 YENEEA. The CDR3 is 16 amino acids. CDR3 sequence (DNA): TGTGCCAGCAGCTTAAGACTAGCGGGGACATACAATGAGCAGTTCTTC. It codes for CASSLRLAGTYNEQFF.

The chain recombines TRBV5-1 with TRBJ1-1; 9 positions match TRBD1. The CDR3 runs to 15 residues. Germline trimming cut 4 bases from V and 0 bases from J; bases unmatched to any gene: 4. Germline V CDR1 and CDR2: SGHRS, YFSETQ. CDR3 amino acids: CASSLGQGLNTEAFF. The CDR3 nucleotides read TGCGCCAGCAGCCTGGGACAGGGATTGAACACTGAAGCTTTCTTT.

V gene TRBV6-5 combines with J gene TRBJ1-2; 8 positions agree with TRBD1. Unmatched junction bases numbered 3, after V lost 1 base and J lost 5 bases. The CDR3 loop spans 14 amino acids. The germline gives CDR1 MNHEY, CDR2 SVGAGI. Here the CDR3 reads CASSYLDRGYGYTF. CDR3 DNA: TGTGCCAGCAGTTACTTAGACAGGGGTTATGGCTACACCTTC.

The chain couples TRBV7-6 to TRBJ2-3; 8 bases are a match to TRBD1. Looked up from germline, CDR1 is SGHVS and CDR2 is FNYEAQ. The CDR3 loop spans 13 amino acids. The V segment lost 4 bases and the J segment 4 bases; nucleotides outside the gene matches: 1. CDR3 loop: CASSWTGSDTQYF. For the CDR3, the DNA is TGTGCCAGCAGCTGGACAGGGTCAGATACGCAGTATTTT. Complete variable domain (other parts from reference TRBV7-6 and TRBJ2-3): GAGVSQSPRYKVTKRGQDVALRCDPISGHVSLYWYRQALGQGPEFLTYFNYEAQQDKSGLPNDRFSAERPEGSISTLTIQRTEQRDSAMYRCASSWTGSDTQYFGPGTRLTVL.

CDR3 nucleotide sequence: TGTGCCAGCAGTTCCCCGGGGACTAGCGGGAGTCGCGGGGCAGATACGCAGTATTTT. This sequence encodes CASSSPGTSGSRGADTQYF. V and J are TRBV28 and TRBJ2-3; 14 bases agree with TRBD2. Trimming took 4 bases from V and 4 from J; bases not matched to a gene: 13. Germline assignment: CDR1 MDHEN and CDR2 SYDVKM. The CDR3 totals 19 residues.

The V gene is TRBV7-8, the J gene TRBJ1-5; 9 positions agree with TRBD1. The CDR3 sequence is 15 residues long. The germline CDR1 and CDR2 sequences are SGHVS and FQNEAQ. Germline trimming cut 5 bases from V and 2 bases from J; bases unmatched to any gene: 4. In DNA, the CDR3 is TGTGCCAGCAGCGTGGACAGGGGCGGCAATCAGCCCCAGCATTTT. Translated: CASSVDRGGNQPQHF.

As DNA, the CDR3 is TGTGCCAGCAGTTTCATGGGGGGAGGGAACAATGAGCAGTTCTTC. The encoded protein is CASSFMGGGNNEQFF. This chain uses TRBV27 with TRBJ2-1, with TRBD2 matching 7 bases. Germline V CDR1 and CDR2: MNHEY, SMNVEV (reference sequence). V shed 3 bases, J shed 5 bases, and the junction held 7 bases outside the gene matches. This CDR3 region has 15 residues.

This clone was detected only once. The J gene is TRBJ1-2, the V gene TRBV6-5, with 11 bases identical to TRBD1. Germline V gives CDR1 MNHEY, CDR2 SVGAGI. The CDR3 has 14 amino acids. The J segment lost 7 bases and the V segment lost 6 bases, leaving 7 bases of the junction unmatched. The CDR3 region has the DNA TGTGCCAGCAGCTTGGACAGGGGGCGAGGTGGCTACACCTTC. Amino acid sequence: CASSLDRGRGGYTF.

This clone was recorded only once. This sequence joins TRBV6-1 and TRBJ2-5; D is possibly TRBD2 (5 bases). Per germline, CDR1 MNHNS and CDR2 SASEGT. V lost 3 bases to trimming and J lost 5 bases, with 13 bases between them. CDR3 length: 14 residues. This CDR3 is CASSEGRLRETQYF. CDR3 nucleotide sequence: TGTGCCAGCAGTGAGGGGAGACTTCGGGAGACCCAGTACTTC.

This sequence joins TRBV5-1 and TRBJ2-7; 10 nucleotides agree with TRBD2. The CDR3 covers 15 residues. V lost 0 bases to trimming and J lost 6 bases; unmatched junction nucleotides: 6. The germline V gene has CDR1 SGHRS and CDR2 YFSETQ. DNA for the CDR3: TGCGCCAGCAGCTTGGAAGCGGGAGGGCCTCTCGAGCAGTACTTC. Amino acids: CASSLEAGGPLEQYF.

The chain has TRBV18 and TRBJ2-2; 8 nucleotides agree with TRBD1. Looked up from germline, CDR1 is KGHSH and CDR2 is LQKENI. The CDR3 spans 16 residues. V was pared by 3 bases and J by 3 bases, with 6 bases of the junction left unmatched. The CDR3 loop is CASSPRQGRDTGELFF. DNA of the CDR3: TGTGCCAGCTCACCTCGACAGGGGCGGGACACCGGGGAGCTGTTTTTT.

The CDR3: CASSLTPDRVGETQYF. CDR3 bases: TGTGCCAGCAGCTTAACACCAGACAGGGTGGGGGAGACCCAGTACTTC. The chain has TRBV27 and TRBJ2-5; 7 bases line up with TRBD1. Germline values: CDR1 MNHEY, CDR2 SMNVEV (reference sequence). Trimming removed 6 bases from V and 5 bases from J; junction bases left unmatched: 15. The CDR3 has 16 residues.

V is TRBV10-3 and J is TRBJ2-1; TRBD2 aligns across 11 bases. This CDR3 has 17 amino acids. V lost 1 base and J lost 8; bases outside the gene matches: 10. The germline V gene encodes CDR1 ENHRY and CDR2 SYGVKD. The CDR3 region is CAISEWTLAGGIYEQFF. The CDR3 nucleotides are TGTGCCATCAGTGAGTGGACTCTAGCGGGAGGAATCTATGAGCAGTTCTTC.

The chain joins TRBV4-1 to TRBJ2-7; 8 bases are a match to TRBD1. Germline trimming cut 0 bases from V and 3 bases from J; bases unmatched to any gene: 7. Germline assignment: CDR1 MGHRA and CDR2 YSYEKL. The CDR3 runs 16 residues. The CDR3 region is CASSQDKDRVYYEQYF. DNA for the CDR3: TGCGCCAGCAGCCAAGACAAGGACAGGGTGTACTACGAGCAGTACTTC.

The chain carries TRBV6-6 and TRBJ2-3; TRBD2 matches at 9 bases. Germline lookup yields CDR1 MNHNY and CDR2 SVGAGI (reference sequence). V lost 6 bases, J lost 8 bases, and 12 bases stayed unmatched. The CDR3 covers 15 residues. The DNA of the CDR3 is TGTGCCAGCAGCCTGACCGGGACTAGCCGTGCTACGCAGTATTTT. Its protein product is CASSLTGTSRATQYF.

V and J are TRBV6-6 and TRBJ2-7; 7 nucleotides agree with TRBD2. In germline, CDR1 is MNHNY, CDR2 SVGAGI (reference sequence). J was trimmed by 3 bases and V by 8 bases; bases with no gene match: 7. The CDR3 totals 13 residues. The CDR3 DNA sequence: TGTGCCAGCGCCAAGCGGGAAGACTACGAGCAGTACTTC. Amino acid sequence: CASAKREDYEQYF.

V and J are TRBV7-2 and TRBJ2-1; D perhaps matches TRBD2 (6 bases). Germline V gene data show CDR1 as SGHTA and CDR2 as FQGNSA. Trimming left V 2 bases short and J 7 bases short, with 6 bases between. The CDR3 totals 12 residues. CDR3 loop: CASSLRGNEQFF. The CDR3 DNA reads TGTGCCAGCAGCTTACGGGGGAATGAGCAGTTCTTC.

V gene TRBV4-1 combines with J gene TRBJ2-7; 13 nucleotides align to TRBD2. Germline V gene lookup returns CDR1 MGHRA and CDR2 YSYEKL. The CDR3 has 15 amino acids. The V and J ends lost 3 bases and 5 bases, in that order; junction bases with no gene match: 4. The CDR3 spells CASSQHGTSGDEQYF. In DNA form, the CDR3 reads TGCGCCAGCAGCCAGCACGGGACTAGCGGGGACGAGCAGTACTTC.

This chain links TRBV5-1 with TRBJ1-1; 7 bases fit TRBD1. The trim removed 3 bases at V and 2 bases at J, leaving 4 bases unmatched. The CDR3 loop spans 14 amino acids. The germline CDR1 and CDR2 sequences are SGHRS and YFSETQ. The CDR3 nucleotides read TGCGCCAGCAGCTCGGGGACAGCAAACACTGAAGCTTTCTTT. The encoded protein is CASSSGTANTEAFF.

The gene calls are TRBV11-2 and TRBJ2-1; 7 bases are shared with TRBD1. Germline V gene sequence: CDR1 SGHAT, CDR2 FQNNGV. CDR3 size: 14 residues. V shed 4 bases, J shed 6 bases, and the junction held 6 bases outside the gene matches. The CDR3 loop reads CASSSGQEGNEQFF. The CDR3 region has the DNA TGTGCCAGCAGCTCAGGACAGGAAGGCAATGAGCAGTTCTTC.

The chain has TRBV19 and TRBJ2-5; 8 bases map to TRBD1. The V segment lost 5 bases and the J segment 4 bases; nucleotides outside the gene matches: 9. The CDR3 covers 15 residues. The germline V gene encodes CDR1 LNHDA and CDR2 SQIVND (reference sequence). CDR3 bases: TGTGCCAGTAGTCCCTGGGACAGGTTGGGAGAGACCCAGTACTTC. Its protein is CASSPWDRLGETQYF.